These 7 T cell receptor beta chains came from one sample sequenced in a study of beta chain features in type 1 diabetes. What these receptors recognize is not known. Findings and caveats of the study: Significant though moderate, a shortening of TCRB CDR3s appeared in all four CD4+ subsets of Type 1 diabetes patients.

Of the isolated RNA, all was reverse transcribed, and so the sequenced material was expressed TCRB transcripts. Using immunoSEQ multiplex PCR, the repertoire was profiled, and TCRdb retains in-frame clones only, with some absent. The sample yields 300,000 to 400,000 clones, roughly 13% seen once. Sequenced sample: naive CD4+ T cells from blood. These receptors all come from a woman aged 18 to 35 with type 1 diabetes.

The chain couples TRBV29-1 to TRBJ2-7, with 8 bases matching TRBD1. V lost 7 bases to trimming and J lost 2 bases; unmatched junction nucleotides: 10. Per germline, CDR1 SQVTM and CDR2 ANQGSEA. This CDR3 contains 14 residues. Written as DNA, the CDR3 is TGCAGCGCCCACCCACAGGGGGGACCCTACGAGCAGTACGTC. Translated: CSAHPQGGPYEQYV.

The chain has TRBV19 and TRBJ2-3; no definite D call. The V gene's germline CDR1 is LNHDA and CDR2 SQIVND (reference sequence). The CDR3 loop spans 13 amino acids. Trimming left V 1 base short and J 4 bases short, with 6 bases between. This chain's CDR3 is CASSIVRADTQYF. The CDR3 nucleotides are TGTGCCAGTAGTATAGTTCGCGCAGATACGCAGTATTTT.

The gene calls are TRBV5-1 and TRBJ2-1; 7 nucleotides agree with TRBD1. The CDR3 length is 13 residues. The V and J ends lost 4 bases and 7 bases, in that order; junction bases with no gene match: 5. Germline CDR1 reads SGHRS; CDR2 reads YFSETQ. CDR3 sequence: CASSPHRGNEQFF. CDR3 nucleotides: TGCGCCAGCAGCCCCCACAGGGGTAATGAGCAGTTCTTC.

This clone was observed a few times. The genes are TRBV5-6 and TRBJ2-2, with 9 bases that match TRBD1. Germline V gene lookup returns CDR1 SGHDT and CDR2 YYEEEE. This CDR3 has 16 residues. Trimming at V came to 3 bases and at J to 2 bases, leaving 5 bases not matched to a gene. CDR3 loop: CASSSRDRENTGELFF. The CDR3 region has the DNA TGTGCCAGCAGCTCCCGGGACAGGGAAAACACCGGGGAGCTGTTTTTT.

CDR3 residues: CASRGLAGGADTQYF. For the CDR3, the DNA is TGTGCCAGTCGAGGTCTAGCGGGTGGGGCAGATACGCAGTATTTT. V usage is TRBV6-5 and J usage is TRBJ2-3; 8 bases match TRBD2. This CDR3 contains 15 residues. Germline assignment: CDR1 MNHEY and CDR2 SVGAGI. V shed 9 bases, J shed 4 bases, and the junction held 12 bases outside the gene matches.

V is TRBV30 and J is TRBJ1-3; D is perhaps TRBD1 (5 bases). This CDR3 has 13 residues. Germline loops: CDR1 GTSNPN, CDR2 SVGIG (reference sequence). Trimming cost V 0 bases and J 2 bases, with 5 bases left between them. The chain's CDR3 is CAWSVGAGNTIYF. The CDR3 DNA is TGTGCCTGGAGTGTAGGGGCTGGAAACACCATATATTTT.

This clone was observed a handful of times. The CDR3 nucleotides read TGCGCCAGCAGCCAAGGGCTAGCGGGGAACTACAATGAGCAGTTCTTC. The encoded protein is CASSQGLAGNYNEQFF. The rearrangement links TRBV4-3 to TRBJ2-1, with TRBD2 matching over 9 bases. Germline loops: CDR1 LGHNA, CDR2 YSLEER. V dropped 1 base and J dropped 3; count of bases not matched to a gene: 4. The CDR3 extends over 16 amino acids.